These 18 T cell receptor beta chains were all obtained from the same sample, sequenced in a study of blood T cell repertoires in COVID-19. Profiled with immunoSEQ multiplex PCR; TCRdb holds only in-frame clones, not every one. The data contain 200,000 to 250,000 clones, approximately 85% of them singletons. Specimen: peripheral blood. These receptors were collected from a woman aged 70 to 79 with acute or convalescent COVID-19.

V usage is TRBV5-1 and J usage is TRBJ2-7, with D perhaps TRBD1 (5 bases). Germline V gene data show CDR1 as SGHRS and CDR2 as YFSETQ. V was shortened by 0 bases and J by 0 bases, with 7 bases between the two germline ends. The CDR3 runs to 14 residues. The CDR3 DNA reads TGCGCCAGCAGCTTGGCAACAGGCTCCTACGAGCAGTACTTC. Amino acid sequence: CASSLATGSYEQYF. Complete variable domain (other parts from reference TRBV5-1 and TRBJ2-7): KAGVTQTPRYLIKTRGQQVTLSCSPISGHRSVSWYQQTPGQGLQFLFEYFSETQRNKGNFPGRFSGRQFSNSRSEMNVSTLELGDSALYLCASSLATGSYEQYFGPGTRLTVT.

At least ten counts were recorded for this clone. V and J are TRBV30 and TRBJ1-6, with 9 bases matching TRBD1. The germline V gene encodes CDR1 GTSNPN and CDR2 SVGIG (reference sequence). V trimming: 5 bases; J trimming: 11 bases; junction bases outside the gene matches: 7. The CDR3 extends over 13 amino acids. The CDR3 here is CAWGGQGSAPLHF. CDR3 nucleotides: TGTGCCTGGGGGGGACAGGGAAGCGCACCCCTCCACTTT.

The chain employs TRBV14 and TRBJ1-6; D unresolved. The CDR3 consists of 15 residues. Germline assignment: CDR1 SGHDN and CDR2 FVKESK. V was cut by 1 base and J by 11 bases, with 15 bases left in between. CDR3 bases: TGTGCCAGCAGCCAAGGATTCGTCGGGGTCGCACCCCTCCACTTT. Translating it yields CASSQGFVGVAPLHF.

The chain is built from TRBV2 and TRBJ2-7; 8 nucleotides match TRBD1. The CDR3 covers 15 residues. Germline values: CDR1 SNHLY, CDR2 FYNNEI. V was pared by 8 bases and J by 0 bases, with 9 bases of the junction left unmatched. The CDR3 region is CASSFRGHSSYEQYF. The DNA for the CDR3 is TGTGCCAGCTCCTTCAGGGGGCATAGCTCCTACGAGCAGTACTTC.

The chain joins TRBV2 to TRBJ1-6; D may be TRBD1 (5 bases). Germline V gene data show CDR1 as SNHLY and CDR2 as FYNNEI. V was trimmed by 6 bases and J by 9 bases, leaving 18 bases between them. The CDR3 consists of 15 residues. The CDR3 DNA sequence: TGTGCCAGCAGGGGTTGGGGGGGGGATATTTCACCCCTCCACTTT. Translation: CASRGWGGDISPLHF.

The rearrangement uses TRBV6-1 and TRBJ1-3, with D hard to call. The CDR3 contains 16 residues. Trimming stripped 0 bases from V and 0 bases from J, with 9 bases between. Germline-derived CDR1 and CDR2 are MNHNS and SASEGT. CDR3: CASSEAGAISGNTIYF. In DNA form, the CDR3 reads TGTGCCAGCAGTGAAGCAGGAGCCATCTCTGGAAACACCATATATTTT.

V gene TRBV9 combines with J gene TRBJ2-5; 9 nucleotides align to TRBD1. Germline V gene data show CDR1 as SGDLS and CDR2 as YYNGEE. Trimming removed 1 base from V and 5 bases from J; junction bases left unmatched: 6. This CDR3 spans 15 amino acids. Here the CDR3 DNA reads TGTGCCAGCAGCGTAAGTCCCGGGACAGGGGAGACCCAGTACTTC. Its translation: CASSVSPGTGETQYF.

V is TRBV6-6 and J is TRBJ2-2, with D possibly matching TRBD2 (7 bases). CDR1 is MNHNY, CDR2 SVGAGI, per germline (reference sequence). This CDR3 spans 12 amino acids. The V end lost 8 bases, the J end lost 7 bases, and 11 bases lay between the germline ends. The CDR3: CASGGAIGELFF. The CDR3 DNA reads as TGTGCCAGCGGGGGGGCCATCGGGGAGCTGTTTTTT.

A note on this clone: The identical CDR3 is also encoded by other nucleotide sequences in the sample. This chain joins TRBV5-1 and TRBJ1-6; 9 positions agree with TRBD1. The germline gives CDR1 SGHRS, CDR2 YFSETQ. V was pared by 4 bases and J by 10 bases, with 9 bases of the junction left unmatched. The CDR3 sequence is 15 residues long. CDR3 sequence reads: CASSLKGQGGSPLHF. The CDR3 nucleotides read TGCGCCAGCAGCCTGAAGGGACAGGGAGGCTCACCCCTCCACTTT.

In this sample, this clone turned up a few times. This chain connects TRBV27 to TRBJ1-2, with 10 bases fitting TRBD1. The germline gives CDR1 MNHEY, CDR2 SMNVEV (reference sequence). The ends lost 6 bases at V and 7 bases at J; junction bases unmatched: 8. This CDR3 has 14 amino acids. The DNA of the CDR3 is TGTGCCAGCAGCCGGGGACAGGGGACGTCTGGCTACACCTTC. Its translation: CASSRGQGTSGYTF.

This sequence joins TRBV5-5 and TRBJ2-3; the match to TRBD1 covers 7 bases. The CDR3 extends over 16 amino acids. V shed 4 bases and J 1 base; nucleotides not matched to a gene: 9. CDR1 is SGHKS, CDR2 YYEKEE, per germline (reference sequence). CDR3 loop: CASSPPTGQGTDTQYF. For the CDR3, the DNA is TGTGCCAGCAGCCCCCCGACAGGGCAAGGCACAGATACGCAGTATTTT.

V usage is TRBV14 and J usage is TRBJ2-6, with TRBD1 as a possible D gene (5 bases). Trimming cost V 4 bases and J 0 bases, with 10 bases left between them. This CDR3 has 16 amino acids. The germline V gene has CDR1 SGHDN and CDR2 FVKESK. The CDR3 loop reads CASSLVRDSGANVLTF. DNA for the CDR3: TGTGCCAGCAGCCTAGTCAGGGACTCTGGGGCCAACGTCCTGACTTTC.

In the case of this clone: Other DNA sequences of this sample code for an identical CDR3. Written as DNA, the CDR3 is TGTGCCAGCTCACCGCCGACAGGGGGCGGGGAGCAGTACTTC. Its protein is CASSPPTGGGEQYF. The chain is built from TRBV18 and TRBJ2-7; 10 nucleotides agree with TRBD1. V shed 3 bases and J 7 bases; nucleotides not matched to a gene: 6. The germline gives CDR1 KGHSH, CDR2 LQKENI. The CDR3 loop spans 14 amino acids.

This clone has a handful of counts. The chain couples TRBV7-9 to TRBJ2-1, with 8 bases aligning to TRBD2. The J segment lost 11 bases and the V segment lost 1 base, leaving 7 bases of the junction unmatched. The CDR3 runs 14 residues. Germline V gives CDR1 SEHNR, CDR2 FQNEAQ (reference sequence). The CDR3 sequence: CASSLVAGGVQQFF. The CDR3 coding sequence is TGTGCCAGCAGCTTAGTTGCCGGGGGGGTTCAGCAGTTCTTC.

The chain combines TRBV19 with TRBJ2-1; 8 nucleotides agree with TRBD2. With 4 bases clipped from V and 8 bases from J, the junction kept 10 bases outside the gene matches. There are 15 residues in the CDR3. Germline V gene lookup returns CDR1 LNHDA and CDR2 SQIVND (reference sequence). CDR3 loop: CASSRIAGKVDEQFF. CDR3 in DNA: TGTGCCAGTAGTAGGATAGCGGGGAAGGTTGATGAGCAGTTCTTC.

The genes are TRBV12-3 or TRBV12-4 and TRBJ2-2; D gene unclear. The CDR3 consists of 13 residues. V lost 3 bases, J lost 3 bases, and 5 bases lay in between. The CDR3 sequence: CASSFRYTGELFF. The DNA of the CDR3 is TGTGCCAGCAGTTTTCGGTACACCGGGGAGCTGTTTTTT.

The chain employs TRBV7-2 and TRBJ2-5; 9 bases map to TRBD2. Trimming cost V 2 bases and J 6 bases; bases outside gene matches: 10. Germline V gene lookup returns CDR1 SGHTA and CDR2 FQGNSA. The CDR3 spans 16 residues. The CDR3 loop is CASSLMRGGAVQTQYF. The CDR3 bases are TGTGCCAGCAGCTTAATGCGCGGGGGGGCCGTTCAGACCCAGTACTTC.

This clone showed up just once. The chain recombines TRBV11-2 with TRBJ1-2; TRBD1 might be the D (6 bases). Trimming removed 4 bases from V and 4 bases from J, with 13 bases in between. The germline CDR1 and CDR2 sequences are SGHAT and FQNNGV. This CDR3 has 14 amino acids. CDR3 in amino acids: CASSSWDMSYGYTF. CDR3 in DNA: TGTGCCAGCAGCTCCTGGGACATGAGCTATGGCTACACCTTC.